The rows below give T cell receptor beta chains drawn from one sample of a study of T cell repertoires in cytomegalovirus infection. TCRdb called the reads again in MiXCR, with one record for every CDR3 protein. The sample shows about 180,000 distinct CDR3 sequences, 17% of them seen only once. The sequenced sample consisted of CD8+ T cells from PBMCs. The receptors stem from a human donor in good health (CMV status not recorded). Some clones in this sample may be carry-over from other donors' samples. The CDR3 runs from the conserved cysteine through the conserved F or W. The D gene is left open where the match is weak. The size field is filled for only some rows; it gives once, few, many or a size class.

J: TRBJ2-1; V: TRBV4-1; D: NA; size: NA; CDR3: CASSFNNEQFF; DNA: TGCGCCAGCAGCTTTAACAATGAGCAGTTCTTC
J: TRBJ2-6; V: TRBV7-9; D: NA; size: NA; CDR3: CASSLAGGSSGANVLTF; DNA: TGTGCCAGCAGCTTAGCGGGCGGCAGCTCTGGGGCCAACGTCCTGACTTTC
J: TRBJ1-5; V: TRBV7-9; D: TRBD1; size: few; CDR3: CASSLERGHETQHF; DNA: TGTGCCAGCAGCTTAGAGAGGGGGCACGAGACCCAGCATTTT
J: TRBJ1-4; V: TRBV7-9; D: TRBD1; size: NA; CDR3: CASSAAPGQGVFNEKLFF; DNA: TGTGCCAGCAGCGCCGCACCGGGACAGGGCGTGTTTAATGAAAAACTGTTTTTT
J: TRBJ1-2; V: TRBV7-6; D: NA; size: few; CDR3: CASSLKAAGEGYTF; DNA: TGTGCCAGCAGCTTAAAAGCGGCAGGAGAGGGCTACACCTTC
J: TRBJ2-7; V: TRBV7-2; D: NA; size: NA; CDR3: CASSPDRNSYEQYF; DNA: TGTGCCAGCAGCCCCGACAGGAACTCCTACGAGCAGTACTTC
J: TRBJ1-1; V: TRBV13; D: NA; size: few; CDR3: CASSLMTTANTEAFF; DNA: TGTGCCAGCAGCTTGATGACGACAGCTAACACTGAAGCTTTCTTT
J: TRBJ2-1; V: TRBV11-2; D: TRBD2; size: few; CDR3: CASSFESGRLSGGPDWVFF; DNA: TGTGCCAGCAGCTTTGAATCGGGGCGACTTAGCGGGGGCCCTGACTGGGTGTTCTTC
J: TRBJ2-2; V: TRBV7-3; D: NA; size: NA; CDR3: CASSGVAGELFF; DNA: TGTGCCAGCAGCGGGGTTGCCGGGGAGCTGTTTTTT
J: TRBJ2-1; V: TRBV7-2; D: TRBD2; size: few; CDR3: CASSLEGSGGAREQFF; DNA: TGTGCCAGCAGCTTAGAGGGTAGCGGGGGGGCCAGGGAGCAGTTCTTC
J: TRBJ2-7; V: TRBV20-1; D: NA; size: NA; CDR3: CSARGSPYEQYF; DNA: TGCAGTGCAAGGGGCTCCCCCTACGAGCAGTACTTC
J: TRBJ1-1; V: TRBV7-6; D: NA; size: NA; CDR3: CASSLQLDSEAFF; DNA: TGTGCCAGCAGCCTGCAACTCGACAGTGAAGCTTTCTTT
J: TRBJ2-1; V: TRBV19; D: NA; size: NA; CDR3: CASSFNLNEQFF; DNA: TGTGCCAGTAGTTTTAACCTGAATGAGCAGTTCTTC
J: TRBJ1-2; V: TRBV6-1; D: NA; size: NA; CDR3: CASRKLTGCGSYGYTF; DNA: TGTGCCAGCAGGAAACTTACAGGTTGCGGAAGCTATGGCTACACCTTC
J: TRBJ2-7; V: TRBV7-2; D: NA; size: few; CDR3: CASSPPDRREQYF; DNA: TGTGCCAGCAGCCCCCCGGACCGACGCGAGCAGTACTTC
J: TRBJ2-3; V: TRBV27; D: TRBD1; size: NA; CDR3: CASSLVQGGPDTQYF; DNA: TGTGCCAGCAGTTTAGTACAGGGGGGCCCAGATACGCAGTATTTT
J: TRBJ1-1; V: TRBV6-2/TRBV6-3; D: NA; size: few; CDR3: CASSRSPNTEAFF; DNA: TGTGCCAGCAGCAGATCCCCGAACACTGAAGCTTTCTTT
J: TRBJ1-1; V: TRBV15; D: NA; size: NA; CDR3: CATRLRQAGTEAFF; DNA: TGTGCCACCAGGCTGCGGCAGGCGGGCACTGAAGCTTTCTTT
J: TRBJ2-2; V: TRBV27; D: TRBD1; size: few; CDR3: CASSPGTGGTGELFF; DNA: TGTGCCAGCAGTCCCGGGACAGGTGGCACCGGGGAGCTGTTTTTT
J: TRBJ2-1; V: TRBV7-9; D: TRBD2; size: NA; CDR3: CASSASGGGDEQFF; DNA: TGTGCCAGCAGCGCAAGCGGGGGTGGGGATGAGCAGTTCTTC
J: TRBJ2-1; V: TRBV2; D: TRBD2; size: NA; CDR3: CASTESGGSSYNEQFF; DNA: TGTGCCAGCACCGAATCGGGGGGGAGCTCCTACAATGAGCAGTTCTTC
J: TRBJ2-7; V: TRBV29-1; D: NA; size: NA; CDR3: CSVPLPGGASYEQYF; DNA: TGCAGCGTGCCCCTTCCGGGGGGCGCCTCCTACGAGCAGTACTTC
J: TRBJ2-4; V: TRBV6-8; D: NA; size: NA; CDR3: CASSERLQGPKNIQYF; DNA: TGTGCCAGCAGTGAACGCCTTCAGGGGCCGAAAAACATTCAGTACTTC
J: TRBJ1-2; V: TRBV20-1; D: NA; size: NA; CDR3: CSARDWEGRFYGYTF; DNA: TGCAGTGCTAGAGATTGGGAAGGGCGCTTCTATGGCTACACCTTC
J: TRBJ1-1; V: TRBV13; D: NA; size: NA; CDR3: CASKGGGLGTEAFF; DNA: TGTGCCAGCAAAGGTGGGGGTTTGGGGACTGAAGCTTTCTTT
J: TRBJ2-7; V: TRBV7-6; D: NA; size: NA; CDR3: CASSPEVDSPYEQYF; DNA: TGTGCCAGCAGCCCCGAAGTAGACAGTCCCTACGAGCAGTACTTC
J: TRBJ2-5; V: TRBV20-1; D: TRBD1; size: once; CDR3: CSARDHPGTVGVGETQYF; DNA: TGCAGTGCTAGAGACCACCCGGGGACAGTGGGAGTAGGGGAGACCCAGTACTTC
J: TRBJ2-7; V: TRBV19; D: TRBD1; size: NA; CDR3: CASSIKGQVTYEQYF; DNA: TGTGCCAGTAGTATAAAGGGACAGGTGACCTACGAGCAGTACTTC
J: TRBJ2-3; V: TRBV7-2; D: NA; size: many; CDR3: CASSLLGTDTQYF; DNA: TGTGCCAGCAGCTTACTGGGAACAGATACGCAGTATTTT
J: TRBJ1-1; V: TRBV6-2/TRBV6-3; D: TRBD1; size: NA; CDR3: CASSYSRQGDPEAFF; DNA: TGTGCCAGCAGTTACTCGCGACAGGGAGACCCCGAAGCTTTCTTT
J: TRBJ2-1; V: TRBV12-3/TRBV12-4; D: NA; size: few; CDR3: CASTGPQGGYNEQFF; DNA: TGTGCCAGCACCGGACCGCAAGGAGGTTACAATGAGCAGTTCTTC
J: TRBJ2-7; V: TRBV12-3/TRBV12-4; D: NA; size: NA; CDR3: CASSAGHLLEQYF; DNA: TGTGCCAGCAGTGCGGGACACCTTCTAGAGCAGTACTTC
J: TRBJ2-5; V: TRBV4-2; D: NA; size: few; CDR3: CASSVPGGWETQYF; DNA: TGTGCCAGCAGCGTTCCTGGGGGTTGGGAGACCCAGTACTTC
J: TRBJ2-7; V: TRBV11-2; D: TRBD1; size: NA; CDR3: CASSPRQGIGSYEQYF; DNA: TGTGCCAGCAGCCCGAGACAGGGGATAGGCTCCTACGAGCAGTACTTC
J: TRBJ1-1; V: TRBV7-2; D: TRBD1; size: few; CDR3: CASSFPGQGRYEAFF; DNA: TGTGCCAGCAGCTTTCCGGGACAGGGTCGTTATGAAGCTTTCTTT
J: TRBJ2-1; V: TRBV7-2; D: NA; size: NA; CDR3: CASSLTGLIYNEQFF; DNA: TGTGCCAGCAGCTTAACAGGGCTGATCTACAATGAGCAGTTCTTC
J: TRBJ2-7; V: TRBV28; D: TRBD2; size: few; CDR3: CASSRGPKRGYEQYF; DNA: TGTGCCAGCAGTCGAGGGCCTAAGCGGGGGTACGAGCAGTACTTC
J: TRBJ1-3; V: TRBV4-2; D: NA; size: NA; CDR3: CASSPLGFGGGFTGNTIYF; DNA: TGTGCCAGCAGCCCCCTCGGGTTTGGGGGCGGATTCACTGGAAACACCATATATTTT
J: TRBJ2-5; V: TRBV4-2; D: NA; size: NA; CDR3: CASSQDKGLETQYF; DNA: TGTGCCAGCAGCCAAGATAAGGGGTTAGAGACCCAGTACTTC
J: TRBJ2-5; V: TRBV7-8; D: TRBD2; size: NA; CDR3: CASEIAGGILGETQYF; DNA: TGTGCCAGCGAGATAGCGGGGGGGATCTTGGGAGAGACCCAGTACTTC
J: TRBJ2-5; V: TRBV6-5; D: NA; size: few; CDR3: CASSYATQETQYF; DNA: TGTGCCAGCAGTTACGCGACACAAGAGACCCAGTACTTC
J: TRBJ1-4; V: TRBV7-9; D: TRBD1; size: few; CDR3: CASSLGQGWNEKLFF; DNA: TGTGCCAGCAGCTTAGGACAGGGATGGAATGAAAAACTGTTTTTT
J: TRBJ1-1; V: TRBV28; D: TRBD1; size: NA; CDR3: CASSLTGTGCVEAFF; DNA: TGTGCCAGCAGCCTTACCGGGACAGGGTGTGTTGAAGCTTTCTTT